Presented here are 23 T cell receptor beta chains from one specimen sequenced in a study of blood T cell repertoires in COVID-19. Profiling relied on immunoSEQ multiplex PCR, and the TCRdb table lists in-frame clones only, not all of them. The repertoire has about 98,000 clones, less than 85% of them found once; the top ten carry 11%. Sequencing used peripheral blood. Source of these receptors: a man aged 65 to 85 with active or convalescent COVID-19.

This clone appeared a few times. The J gene is TRBJ1-1, the V gene TRBV7-8; TRBD1 agrees at 8 bases. J gave up 1 base and V 6 bases, and 10 bases lay outside the gene matches. Germline V CDR1 and CDR2: SGHVS, FQNEAQ. The CDR3 spans 16 residues. CDR3 loop: CASRPQGALWNTEAFF. The CDR3 DNA follows: TGTGCCAGCAGACCTCAGGGGGCCCTATGGAACACTGAAGCTTTCTTT.

This clone has only a few counts. V is TRBV20-1 and J is TRBJ2-7; 8 positions match TRBD1. The CDR3 contains 11 residues. The V segment lost 4 bases and the J segment 6 bases; nucleotides outside the gene matches: 2. Germline CDR1 DFQATT, CDR2 SNEGSKA (reference sequence). The CDR3 DNA follows: TGCAGTGCTACCAGGGGGCTCGAGCAGTACTTC. Translating gives CSATRGLEQYF.

The chain combines TRBV11-2 with TRBJ2-1; 9 bases fit TRBD2. J lost 6 bases, V lost 5 bases, and 11 bases had no gene match. The CDR3 has 16 amino acids. Germline V gives CDR1 SGHAT, CDR2 FQNNGV. This chain's CDR3 is CASSPLWGLAGNEQFF. CDR3 nucleotides: TGTGCCAGCAGCCCCCTGTGGGGACTAGCTGGCAATGAGCAGTTCTTC.

The V gene is TRBV5-6, the J gene TRBJ1-4; D unclear. CDR1 is SGHDT, CDR2 YYEEEE, per germline. The CDR3 loop spans 14 amino acids. Trimming removed 5 bases from V and 8 bases from J, with 16 bases in between. The CDR3 is CASRPGTRGEKLFF. CDR3 DNA: TGTGCCAGCAGACCAGGAACCCGAGGGGAAAAACTGTTTTTT.

This chain joins TRBV9 and TRBJ2-7; no firm D call. Germline lookup yields CDR1 SGDLS and CDR2 YYNGEE. Trimming left V 0 bases short and J 3 bases short, with 10 bases between. This CDR3 comprises 14 residues. The DNA of the CDR3 is TGTGCCAGCAGCGTAGGTGGGCAGGACTACGAGCAGTACTTC. It codes for CASSVGGQDYEQYF.

This rearrangement joins TRBV6-5 to TRBJ2-5, with no clear D. Looked up from germline, CDR1 is MNHEY and CDR2 is SVGAGI. The CDR3 sequence is 14 residues long. Trimming stripped 0 bases from V and 3 bases from J, with 8 bases between. CDR3 DNA sequence: TGTGCCAGCAGTTACTCGTACAGAAAAGAGACCCAGTACTTC. Translated, it gives CASSYSYRKETQYF.

The chain is built from TRBV27 and TRBJ2-3; 11 nucleotides match TRBD2. The germline CDR1 and CDR2 sequences are MNHEY and SMNVEV (reference sequence). J gave up 2 bases and V 2 bases, and 18 bases lay outside the gene matches. The CDR3 loop spans 21 amino acids. Written as DNA, the CDR3 is TGTGCCAGCAGTTTACTTTCTCTTAGCGGGGGGGCCGGCTTTGACACAGATACGCAGTATTTT. It yields the protein CASSLLSLSGGAGFDTDTQYF.

The chain links TRBV14 to TRBJ1-2, with D hard to call. CDR3 size: 16 residues. Germline V gives CDR1 SGHDN, CDR2 FVKESK. Deletions cut 2 bases from V and 5 bases from J, with 18 bases between. In nucleotides, the CDR3 is TGTGCCAGCAGCCAATCTTTGTCAAGGGCGGGTTATGGCTACACCTTC. Translation: CASSQSLSRAGYGYTF. Combining the CDR3 with reference TRBV14 and TRBJ1-2 gives the whole variable domain EAGVTQFPSHSVIEKGQTVTLRCDPISGHDNLYWYRRVMGKEIKFLLHFVKESKQDESGMPNNRFLAERTGGTYSTLKVQPAELEDSGVYFCASSQSLSRAGYGYTFGSGTRLTVV.

The genes are TRBV30 and TRBJ1-5; TRBD1 might be the D (6 bases). Germline V gene lookup returns CDR1 GTSNPN and CDR2 SVGIG (reference sequence). The CDR3 has 14 amino acids. V was pared by 1 base and J by 1 base, with 8 bases between. The CDR3 nucleotides are TGTGCCTGGAGTGCCGGACAGAGCAATCAGCCCCAGCATTTT. This gives the protein CAWSAGQSNQPQHF.

V and J are TRBV5-4 and TRBJ2-3; D perhaps matches TRBD1 (5 bases). Germline V gene lookup returns CDR1 SGHNT and CDR2 YYREEE (reference sequence). Trimming removed 0 bases from V and 4 bases from J, with 15 bases in between. The CDR3 spans 16 residues. CDR3 region: CASSLGPRQRPDTQYF. In DNA form, the CDR3 reads TGTGCCAGCAGCTTGGGCCCGAGACAGAGACCAGATACGCAGTATTTT.

V and J are TRBV3-1 (or the pseudogene TRBV3-2) and TRBJ2-1, with D hard to call. The CDR3 totals 15 residues. Trimming left V 1 base short and J 2 bases short, with 9 bases between. Germline values: CDR1 LGHDT, CDR2 YNNKEL (reference sequence). CDR3 coding DNA: TGTGCCAGCAGCCAAGGGTCGGGTACCTACAATGAGCAGTTCTTC. Protein: CASSQGSGTYNEQFF.

The genes are TRBV30 and TRBJ2-4, with no clear D. Per germline, CDR1 GTSNPN and CDR2 SVGIG (reference sequence). The CDR3 has 13 amino acids. V dropped 5 bases and J dropped 0 bases, with 8 bases sitting between them. The CDR3 sequence is CAWELLAKNIQYF. The CDR3 bases are TGTGCCTGGGAACTTTTAGCCAAAAACATTCAGTACTTC. The variable domain in full, with the rest retrieved from reference TRBV30 and TRBJ2-4, is SQTIHQWPATLVQPVGSPLSLECTVEGTSNPNLYWYRQAAGRGLQLLFYSVGIGQISSEVPQNLSASRPQDRQFILSSKKLLLSDSGFYLCAWELLAKNIQYFGAGTRLSVL.

The J gene is TRBJ1-2, the V gene TRBV12-3 or TRBV12-4, with 12 bases fitting TRBD1. V lost 6 bases, J lost 8 bases, and 4 bases stayed unmatched. This CDR3 has 13 residues. The CDR3 region is CASRGQGAFGYTF. In nucleotides, the CDR3 is TGTGCCAGCAGGGGACAGGGGGCGTTCGGCTACACCTTC.

The rearrangement links TRBV5-4 to TRBJ1-1; 7 bases agree with TRBD1. Looked up from germline, CDR1 is SGHNT and CDR2 is YYREEE (reference sequence). This CDR3 region has 13 residues. Trimming cost V 5 bases and J 1 base; bases outside gene matches: 2. For the CDR3, the DNA is TGTGCCAGCAGAGGGACAGCGAACACTGAAGCTTTCTTT. Its translation: CASRGTANTEAFF.

This chain connects TRBV24-1 to TRBJ2-3; 10 bases map to TRBD2. Germline CDR1 reads KGHDR; CDR2 reads SFDVKD. V shed 3 bases, J shed 6 bases, and the junction held 11 bases outside the gene matches. This CDR3 has 17 residues. The chain's CDR3 is CATSDPSERGGVDTQYF. CDR3 sequence (DNA): TGTGCCACCAGTGATCCGTCGGAGCGGGGGGGAGTGGATACGCAGTATTTT.

The chain uses TRBV2 and TRBJ2-7, with D hard to call. The V end was cut by 6 bases, the J end by 3 bases, with 12 bases between. Germline V gives CDR1 SNHLY, CDR2 FYNNEI. CDR3 length: 13 residues. CDR3 amino acids: CASSAIGSYEQYF. The CDR3 coding sequence is TGTGCCAGCAGCGCCATTGGCAGCTACGAGCAGTACTTC.

This chain uses TRBV27 with TRBJ2-6; a possible D gene is TRBD1 (5 bases). The CDR3 sequence is 15 residues long. V was cut by 3 bases and J by 1 base, with 7 bases left in between. The germline V gene has CDR1 MNHEY and CDR2 SMNVEV (reference sequence). CDR3 sequence: CASSFQGSGANVLTF. CDR3 nucleotides: TGTGCCAGCAGTTTTCAGGGTTCTGGGGCCAACGTCCTGACTTTC.

V is TRBV10-3 and J is TRBJ1-2, with 9 bases lining up with TRBD1. The CDR3 extends over 14 amino acids. The germline CDR1 and CDR2 sequences are ENHRY and SYGVKD. After removal of 3 bases from V and 6 bases from J, the junction contained 5 bases not matched to a gene. In nucleotides, the CDR3 is TGTGCCATCAGTGAAAGGGGACAGGGTGATGGCTACACCTTC. It specifies CAISERGQGDGYTF.

This chain connects TRBV20-1 to TRBJ1-1; 7 nucleotides line up with TRBD1. The CDR3 extends over 13 amino acids. CDR1 and CDR2 from the germline V gene are DFQATT and SNEGSKA (reference sequence). With 3 bases clipped from V and 6 bases from J, the junction kept 7 bases outside the gene matches. The CDR3 sequence is CSASIPTGPEAFF. CDR3 nucleotide sequence: TGCAGTGCTAGTATCCCGACAGGGCCTGAAGCTTTCTTT.

This rearrangement joins TRBV5-1 to TRBJ2-7; D may be TRBD2 (6 bases). Germline CDR1 reads SGHRS; CDR2 reads YFSETQ. The CDR3 consists of 13 residues. V was pared by 2 bases and J by 1 base, with 7 bases between. The CDR3 DNA follows: TGCGCCAGCAGCTTCGGGGGTTCCTACGAGCAGTACTTC. Its translation: CASSFGGSYEQYF.

Here the CDR3 reads CASSPTGGTSYGYTF. CDR3 nucleotides: TGTGCCAGCTCACCCACAGGGGGCACTTCCTATGGCTACACCTTC. J is TRBJ1-2 and V is TRBV18; 9 bases are a match to TRBD1. V lost 3 bases to trimming and J lost 4 bases; unmatched junction nucleotides: 6. The CDR3 loop spans 15 amino acids. Germline V gene sequence: CDR1 KGHSH, CDR2 LQKENI.

J is TRBJ1-2 and V is TRBV27; TRBD1 matches 7 bases. CDR1 is MNHEY and CDR2 is SMNVEV in the germline V gene (reference sequence). This CDR3 is built from 15 residues. Trimming took 0 bases from V and 8 from J; bases not matched to a gene: 9. CDR3: CASSLSGSGGRGYTF. The CDR3 DNA reads TGTGCCAGCAGTTTATCCGGATCAGGGGGGAGAGGCTACACCTTC.

This clone appeared a single time. As DNA, the CDR3 is TGCGCCAGCAGCTTGGTGGCGGGACTGAACACTGAAGCTTTCTTT. Translated: CASSLVAGLNTEAFF. The J gene is TRBJ1-1, the V gene TRBV5-1; TRBD1 is a possible D gene (5 bases). Trimming took 0 bases from V and 0 from J, leaving 9 bases between them. This CDR3 is 15 amino acids long. CDR1 is SGHRS and CDR2 is YFSETQ in the germline V gene.